This TCR beta chain was identified in a study of blood T cell repertoires in COVID-19. Study as a whole: Both acute and convalescent COVID-19 samples were obtained from the United States, Italy and Spain. The analysed material was cDNA or gDNA that came from T cells, B-cell-depleted T cells, or PBMCs.

The CDR3 sequence is 14 residues long. Trimming took off 7 bases at V and 2 bases at J, with 11 bases between the two ends. Germline assignment: CDR1 SNHLY and CDR2 FYNNEI. In the source study's methods: The authors estimated nucleated cell counts from reference gene primer amplification. Generated by immunoSEQ multiplex PCR, the TCRdb table keeps only in-frame clones and is missing some. V, J and clone size are taken as reported in that table, and D and trimming were inferred from the DNA itself. The table records roughly 330,000 clones, around 89% of them present only once. The chain joins TRBV2 to TRBJ2-2, with TRBD2 as a possible D gene (5 bases). Sample: peripheral blood. The source of this sequence is a woman in her fifties or sixties with active or convalescent COVID-19. CDR3 region: CASNQAGNTGELFF. The CDR3 DNA follows: TGTGCCAGCAATCAGGCGGGCAACACCGGGGAGCTGTTTTTT. The full variable domain, completed using reference TRBV2 and TRBJ2-2, is EPEVTQTPSHQVTQMGQEVILRCVPISNHLYFYWYRQILGQKVEFLVSFYNNEISEKSEIFDDQFSVERPDGSNFTLKIRSTKLEDSAMYFCASNQAGNTGELFFGEGSRLTVL.